These 26 T cell receptor beta chains originate from one sample sequenced in a study of T cells in Graves' hyperthyroidism and ophthalmopathy. The TCR beta CDR3 regions underwent amplification using RNA transcripts as the source. A set of HTBI primers served as the primers for a first-round RT-PCR of the TCR CDR3. MiXCR, applied by TCRdb to the multiplex PCR reads, yields one record per CDR3 protein. The table shows about 660,000 distinct CDR3 sequences, with about 45% occurring only once. Sequenced: peripheral blood or thyroid tissue (not recorded which). These receptors all come from an adult man with Graves' disease, either hyperthyroidism or ophthalmopathy (not recorded which).

For this clonotype: A much larger clone differs from this one at a single base, so this may be a read error. The CDR3 DNA reads as TGTGCCACCAGCAGGACAGGGTGGACCGGGGAGCTGTTTTTT. Protein sequence: CATSRTGWTGELFF. The gene calls are TRBV15 and TRBJ2-2; 7 positions match TRBD1. Germline CDR1 LNHNV, CDR2 YYDKDF (reference sequence). Trimming at V came to 3 bases and at J to 5 bases, leaving 3 bases not matched to a gene. The CDR3 is 14 amino acids.

This sequence joins TRBV11-1 and TRBJ2-5; 14 bases map to TRBD2. The germline V gene has CDR1 SGHAT and CDR2 FQDESV (reference sequence). The CDR3 covers 14 residues. With 10 bases clipped from V and 5 bases from J, the junction kept 6 bases outside the gene matches. DNA for the CDR3: TGTGCCAAGACTAGCGGGGGGGCTGGGGAGACCCAGTACTTC. This translates into CAKTSGGAGETQYF.

The chain links TRBV20-1 to TRBJ2-7; weak D call: TRBD1 (6 bases). Germline V gives CDR1 DFQATT, CDR2 SNEGSKA (reference sequence). V shed 3 bases and J shed 2 bases, with 11 bases lying between them. This CDR3 spans 13 amino acids. Written as DNA, the CDR3 is TGCAGTGCTAGCCGGGACATCCCCTACGAGCAGTACTTC. This codes for CSASRDIPYEQYF.

This clonotype was seen many times. This sequence joins TRBV29-1 and TRBJ1-2; 7 positions agree with TRBD1. The CDR3 length is 13 residues. The germline CDR1 and CDR2 sequences are SQVTM and ANQGSEA. The V segment lost 0 bases and the J segment 7 bases; nucleotides outside the gene matches: 5. CDR3 sequence (DNA): TGCAGCGTTGAAGAATCGGCAGGGGGTGGCTACACCTTC. It specifies CSVEESAGGGYTF. Variable domain in full (rest from reference TRBV29-1 and TRBJ1-2): SAVISQKPSRDICQRGTSLTIQCQVDSQVTMMFWYRQQPGQSLTLIATANQGSEATYESGFVIDKFPISRPNLTFSTLTVSNMSPEDSSIYLCSVEESAGGGYTFGSGTRLTVV.

Regarding this clonotype: Possible read error: a much larger clone is one base away. The chain has TRBV9 and TRBJ2-5; D possibly corresponds to TRBD1 (5 bases). The CDR3 totals 14 residues. From germline, CDR1 is SGDLS and CDR2 YYNGEE. V gave up 4 bases and J gave up 3 bases, with 13 bases separating them. The CDR3 region has the DNA TGTGCCAGCAGCCTAGAGGCGACAGAAGAGACCCAGTACTTC. It codes for CASSLEATEETQYF.

The J gene is TRBJ1-2, the V gene TRBV20-1; 9 nucleotides agree with TRBD1. Germline trimming cut 2 bases from V and 8 bases from J; bases unmatched to any gene: 12. Germline assignment: CDR1 DFQATT and CDR2 SNEGSKA (reference sequence). The CDR3 has 15 residues. The CDR3 region has the DNA TGCAGTGCTAGATCCCGGACAGGGGAGGAACTCGGCTACACCTTC. It specifies CSARSRTGEELGYTF.

The chain has TRBV20-1 and TRBJ1-2; perhaps TRBD1 as D (5 bases). Trimming took off 2 bases at V and 11 bases at J, with 21 bases between the two ends. Looked up from germline, CDR1 is DFQATT and CDR2 is SNEGSKA (reference sequence). The CDR3 runs to 14 residues. CDR3 loop: CSARLRGPYSEYTF. DNA of the CDR3: TGCAGTGCTAGACTCCGGGGACCGTATTCAGAGTACACCTTC.

This clonotype was detected only once. V usage is TRBV20-1 and J usage is TRBJ1-2, with 8 bases identical to TRBD1. The CDR3 runs 14 residues. The junction had 14 bases not matched to a gene; V was cut back by 5 bases and J by 9 bases. Germline CDR1 and CDR2: DFQATT and SNEGSKA (reference sequence). This CDR3 is CSADRGSGMQSYTF. The CDR3 DNA reads as TGCAGTGCTGACAGGGGCTCAGGGATGCAGAGCTACACCTTC.

V and J are TRBV7-3 and TRBJ2-5, with 10 bases matching TRBD2. CDR1 and CDR2 (germline): SGHTA, FQGTGA. The J segment lost 1 base and the V segment lost 4 bases, leaving 3 bases of the junction unmatched. CDR3 length: 15 residues. CDR3 DNA sequence: TGTGCCAGCAGCTATGGACTAGCGGTCCAAGAGACCCAGTACTTC. Encoded protein: CASSYGLAVQETQYF.

The chain combines TRBV2 with TRBJ1-3, with TRBD1 as a possible D gene (5 bases). From germline, CDR1 is SNHLY and CDR2 FYNNEI. Trimming took off 6 bases at V and 0 bases at J, with 12 bases between the two ends. The length of the CDR3 is 15 residues. The CDR3 protein is CASSSLGASGNTIYF. CDR3 DNA sequence: TGTGCCAGCAGCTCCCTCGGGGCCTCTGGAAACACCATATATTTT.

For this clonotype: Possible read error: a much larger clone is one base away. The chain combines TRBV4-2 with TRBJ1-1; D is possibly TRBD1 (5 bases). Germline loops: CDR1 LGHNA, CDR2 YNFKEQ. The CDR3 totals 15 residues. Trimming cost V 1 base and J 10 bases, with 19 bases left between them. CDR3 DNA: TGTGCCAGCAGCCAAGGTCTGGGGACGAGAGTTGGAGCTTTCTTT. Protein product: CASSQGLGTRVGAFF.

The J gene is TRBJ1-2, the V gene TRBV19; D not certain. In germline, CDR1 is LNHDA, CDR2 SQIVND (reference sequence). CDR3 length: 9 amino acids. Trimming removed 5 bases at V and 9 bases at J, with 4 bases between. The DNA for the CDR3 is TGTGCCAGTAGTGCGAGCTACACCTTC. Translated: CASSASYTF.

Many counts were recorded for this clonotype. The gene calls are TRBV20-1 and TRBJ1-6, with a possible D match to TRBD1 (6 bases). The CDR3 is made up of 14 amino acids. Trimming took off 2 bases at V and 7 bases at J, with 12 bases between the two ends. The germline V gene encodes CDR1 DFQATT and CDR2 SNEGSKA (reference sequence). The CDR3 region is CSARTGTPNSPLHF. CDR3 DNA: TGCAGTGCTAGAACCGGGACACCCAATTCACCCCTCCACTTT.

This clonotype was seen a handful of times. The chain is built from TRBV7-9 and TRBJ1-5; the D gene is possibly TRBD1 (6 bases). CDR3 length: 15 amino acids. V was cut by 5 bases and J by 6 bases, with 17 bases left in between. Germline loops: CDR1 SEHNR, CDR2 FQNEAQ (reference sequence). The CDR3 coding sequence is TGTGCCAGCAGCCAGGGGTGGGGTCTCAGTCAGCCCCAGCATTTT. This codes for CASSQGWGLSQPQHF.

This clonotype has at least ten counts. The chain recombines TRBV2 with TRBJ1-6, with D possibly being TRBD1 (6 bases). Per germline, CDR1 SNHLY and CDR2 FYNNEI. This CDR3 is 16 amino acids long. V dropped 2 bases and J dropped 9 bases, with 17 bases sitting between them. The CDR3 nucleotides read TGTGCCAGCAGTGAACTGGCCGGGGGCGGGAGTTCACCCCTCCACTTT. It is translated as CASSELAGGGSSPLHF.

This clonotype was seen a few times. J is TRBJ1-4 and V is TRBV12-3 or TRBV12-4; D is unresolved. V shed 3 bases and J shed 4 bases, with 9 bases lying between them. This CDR3 region has 14 residues. The CDR3: CASSFPGHNEKLFF. For the CDR3, the DNA is TGTGCCAGCAGTTTTCCCGGTCATAATGAAAAACTGTTTTTT.

The genes are TRBV12-3 or TRBV12-4 and TRBJ1-6; D unclear. This CDR3 contains 14 residues. The V and J ends lost 4 bases and 9 bases respectively, with 13 bases between them. The CDR3 is CASSYFRESSPLHF. The CDR3 DNA reads TGTGCCAGCAGTTACTTTCGGGAAAGTTCACCCCTCCACTTT.

On this clonotype itself: The CDR3 does not end in the conserved phenylalanine or tryptophan, so this is likely a read error. This rearrangement joins TRBV4-2 to TRBJ2-6; D is perhaps TRBD2 (6 bases). Trimming took 4 bases from V and 2 from J, leaving 9 bases between them. Germline CDR1 and CDR2: LGHNA and YNFKEQ. The CDR3 runs 15 residues. CDR3 sequence reads: CASSLGTAGANVLTP. CDR3 in DNA: TGTGCCAGCAGCCTGGGGACTGCTGGGGCCAACGTCCTGACTCCA.

The rearrangement links TRBV12-3 or TRBV12-4 to TRBJ2-5; D is ambiguous. This CDR3 region has 16 residues. Trimming stripped 4 bases from V and 4 bases from J, with 19 bases between. CDR3 region: CASSYSNRPVLETQYF. DNA for the CDR3: TGTGCCAGCAGTTACTCGAATCGGCCCGTTCTAGAGACCCAGTACTTC.

This clonotype was counted a few times. The gene calls are TRBV20-1 and TRBJ1-2; D gene ambiguous. The V end lost 3 bases, the J end lost 3 bases, and 11 bases lay between the germline ends. This CDR3 region has 13 residues. Per the germline V gene, CDR1 is DFQATT and CDR2 is SNEGSKA (reference sequence). CDR3 loop: CSASPGSYYGYTF. The CDR3, as DNA: TGCAGTGCTAGTCCCGGGAGTTACTATGGCTACACCTTC.

A few counts support this clonotype. V gene TRBV20-1 combines with J gene TRBJ1-2, with TRBD1 as a possible D gene (5 bases). The V end lost 4 bases, the J end lost 2 bases, and 20 bases lay between the germline ends. Germline lookup yields CDR1 DFQATT and CDR2 SNEGSKA (reference sequence). The CDR3 loop spans 16 amino acids. CDR3 bases: TGCAGTGCTACGGTAGACAAAGGGGCCACGAACTATGGCTACACCTTC. The encoded protein is CSATVDKGATNYGYTF.

This clonotype has a handful of counts. V usage is TRBV19 and J usage is TRBJ2-7; TRBD1 matches 9 bases. This CDR3 has 15 amino acids. Trimming at V came to 4 bases and at J to 1 base, leaving 5 bases not matched to a gene. Germline-derived CDR1 and CDR2 are LNHDA and SQIVND (reference sequence). The CDR3 reads CASSNTGGASYEQYF. The CDR3 DNA reads as TGTGCCAGTAGTAATACAGGGGGCGCTTCCTACGAGCAGTACTTC.

This clonotype was counted many times. J is TRBJ1-1 and V is TRBV2; D gene ambiguous. This CDR3 contains 13 residues. The V end lost 7 bases, the J end lost 0 bases, and 9 bases lay between the germline ends. CDR1 SNHLY and CDR2 FYNNEI come from the germline V gene. The CDR3 protein is CASKILLNTEAFF. The DNA of the CDR3 is TGTGCCAGCAAGATCCTACTGAACACTGAAGCTTTCTTT.

The CDR3 reads CASSPGGQGGTEAFF. The CDR3 DNA follows: TGTGCCAGCAGCCCTGGCGGGCAGGGCGGTACTGAAGCTTTCTTT. V and J are TRBV5-8 and TRBJ1-1; D may be TRBD1 (5 bases). V was cut by 4 bases and J by 5 bases, with 18 bases left in between. Per the germline V gene, CDR1 is SGHTS and CDR2 is YDEGEE. This CDR3 has 15 amino acids.

This clonotype appeared a single time. The chain carries TRBV24-1 and TRBJ2-5, with 10 bases lining up with TRBD2. V lost 5 bases, J lost 4 bases, and 9 bases stayed unmatched. The CDR3 loop spans 16 amino acids. Germline V gene lookup returns CDR1 KGHDR and CDR2 SFDVKD. This CDR3 reads CATSGLAGGSRETQYF. CDR3 nucleotide sequence: TGTGCCACCAGTGGGTTAGCGGGAGGCTCGAGAGAGACCCAGTACTTC.

The chain joins TRBV2 to TRBJ1-6; TRBD1 matches at 9 bases. The length of the CDR3 is 14 residues. V dropped 6 bases and J dropped 8; count of bases not matched to a gene: 5. The V gene's germline CDR1 is SNHLY and CDR2 FYNNEI. DNA for the CDR3: TGTGCCAGCAGGGCGGGACAGGGACATTCACCCCTCCACTTT. Amino acid sequence: CASRAGQGHSPLHF.